A selection of T cell receptor beta chains follows, all from one sample in a study of blood T cell repertoires in COVID-19. Clones were sequenced by immunoSEQ multiplex PCR, and TCRdb holds only the in-frame ones, with some missing. The sample contains hundreds of thousands of clones, about 85% of which appear only once. Sequencing was performed on PBMCs or T cells enriched from blood (not recorded which). These receptors came from a woman aged 18-29 years with acute COVID-19. Each CDR3 is given with its conserved first and last residue. Fields, in order: V gene, J gene, D gene, clone size, CDR3 protein, CDR3 DNA. D genes are given only for firm matches. Expanded clones get a size class; other rows say once, few or many, or leave the size out.

v_call: TRBV15; j_call: TRBJ1-1; d_call: TRBD1; clone_size: NA; cdr3_aa: CATSRGQGGSSTEAFF; cdr3_nt: TGTGCCACCAGCAGAGGACAGGGGGGATCGAGCACTGAAGCTTTCTTT
v_call: TRBV2; j_call: TRBJ2-7; d_call: NA; clone_size: NA; cdr3_aa: CASSAFGYEQYF; cdr3_nt: TGTGCCAGCAGTGCATTCGGGTACGAGCAGTACTTC
v_call: TRBV28; j_call: TRBJ1-2; d_call: TRBD1; clone_size: NA; cdr3_aa: CASSSPGQGAVGYTF; cdr3_nt: TGTGCCAGCAGTTCACCGGGACAGGGGGCTGTCGGCTACACCTTC
v_call: TRBV7-2; j_call: TRBJ1-5; d_call: NA; clone_size: NA; cdr3_aa: CASSLKGGSNQPQHF; cdr3_nt: TGTGCCAGCAGCTTAAAAGGGGGTAGCAATCAGCCCCAGCATTTT
v_call: TRBV30; j_call: TRBJ2-2; d_call: TRBD2; clone_size: NA; cdr3_aa: CAWSTGTSVNPGELFF; cdr3_nt: TGTGCCTGGAGTACCGGGACTAGCGTGAATCCCGGGGAGCTGTTTTTT
v_call: TRBV6-6; j_call: TRBJ1-2; d_call: NA; clone_size: NA; cdr3_aa: CASSRGNYGYTF; cdr3_nt: TGTGCCAGCAGTAGGGGAAACTATGGCTACACCTTC
v_call: TRBV5-6; j_call: TRBJ1-1; d_call: TRBD1; clone_size: NA; cdr3_aa: CASRQTGTVTEAFF; cdr3_nt: TGTGCCAGCAGGCAAACCGGGACAGTGACTGAAGCTTTCTTT
v_call: TRBV7-8; j_call: TRBJ2-2; d_call: TRBD2; clone_size: NA; cdr3_aa: CASSTGTSGSSNTGELFF; cdr3_nt: TGTGCCAGCAGCACCGGGACTAGCGGGAGCTCGAACACCGGGGAGCTGTTTTTT
v_call: TRBV28; j_call: TRBJ2-5; d_call: NA; clone_size: NA; cdr3_aa: CASRLPSVSQETQYF; cdr3_nt: TGTGCCAGCCGACTCCCATCGGTGTCACAAGAGACCCAGTACTTC
v_call: TRBV12-3/TRBV12-4; j_call: TRBJ1-5; d_call: NA; clone_size: NA; cdr3_aa: CASTSTGQPQHF; cdr3_nt: TGTGCCAGCACCTCGACGGGTCAGCCCCAGCATTTT
v_call: TRBV5-6; j_call: TRBJ2-1; d_call: NA; clone_size: NA; cdr3_aa: CASCSGGGREFYNEQFF; cdr3_nt: TGTGCCAGCTGCTCGGGAGGGGGCAGAGAGTTCTACAATGAGCAGTTCTTC
v_call: TRBV7-9; j_call: TRBJ2-5; d_call: TRBD2; clone_size: NA; cdr3_aa: CASSLAGGETQYF; cdr3_nt: TGTGCCAGCAGCTTAGCGGGAGGGGAGACCCAGTACTTC
v_call: TRBV12-3/TRBV12-4; j_call: TRBJ1-2; d_call: TRBD1; clone_size: NA; cdr3_aa: CASSRDSYGYTF; cdr3_nt: TGTGCCAGCAGCCGGGACAGCTATGGCTACACCTTC
v_call: TRBV25-1; j_call: TRBJ1-4; d_call: TRBD1; clone_size: NA; cdr3_aa: CASSEYGTGDREKLFF; cdr3_nt: TGTGCCAGCAGTGAATATGGGACAGGGGATAGGGAAAAACTGTTTTTT
v_call: TRBV5-4; j_call: TRBJ1-1; d_call: TRBD1; clone_size: NA; cdr3_aa: CASKQRQGLNTEAFF; cdr3_nt: TGTGCCAGCAAACAACGACAGGGGCTGAATACTGAAGCTTTCTTT
v_call: TRBV4-1; j_call: TRBJ2-3; d_call: TRBD1; clone_size: NA; cdr3_aa: CASSPGQGRTDTQYF; cdr3_nt: TGCGCCAGCAGCCCAGGACAGGGGAGGACAGATACGCAGTATTTT
v_call: TRBV7-9; j_call: TRBJ2-7; d_call: TRBD2; clone_size: few; cdr3_aa: CASSSKVGGGSAEQYF; cdr3_nt: TGTGCCAGCAGCTCAAAGGTCGGGGGGGGTAGTGCCGAGCAGTACTTC
v_call: TRBV29-1; j_call: TRBJ2-1; d_call: NA; clone_size: NA; cdr3_aa: CSVEASSYNEQFF; cdr3_nt: TGCAGCGTTGAGGCTAGCAGTTACAATGAGCAGTTCTTC
v_call: TRBV19; j_call: TRBJ1-4; d_call: TRBD1; clone_size: NA; cdr3_aa: CASRGQGPATNEKLFF; cdr3_nt: TGTGCCAGTAGAGGACAGGGGCCTGCAACTAATGAAAAACTGTTTTTT
v_call: TRBV29-1; j_call: TRBJ2-2; d_call: TRBD2; clone_size: NA; cdr3_aa: CSGILIAGGQPGELFF; cdr3_nt: TGCAGCGGTATACTTATAGCGGGAGGACAACCGGGGGAGCTGTTTTTT
v_call: TRBV4-1; j_call: TRBJ1-5; d_call: TRBD1; clone_size: NA; cdr3_aa: CASSEQGAAGQPQHF; cdr3_nt: TGCGCCAGCAGCGAACAGGGGGCTGCCGGTCAGCCCCAGCATTTT
v_call: TRBV11-2; j_call: TRBJ1-2; d_call: TRBD1; clone_size: NA; cdr3_aa: CASSKQGANYGYTF; cdr3_nt: TGTGCCAGCAGCAAGCAGGGGGCGAACTATGGCTACACCTTC
v_call: TRBV9; j_call: TRBJ2-1; d_call: TRBD2; clone_size: NA; cdr3_aa: CASSGGGTSGNEQFF; cdr3_nt: TGTGCCAGCAGCGGAGGCGGGACTAGCGGGAATGAGCAGTTCTTC
v_call: TRBV6-5; j_call: TRBJ1-5; d_call: TRBD1; clone_size: NA; cdr3_aa: CASSSRQGVGQPQHF; cdr3_nt: TGTGCCAGCAGTTCGAGACAGGGGGTTGGCCAGCCCCAGCATTTT
v_call: TRBV7-3; j_call: TRBJ2-1; d_call: TRBD2; clone_size: NA; cdr3_aa: CASSLRLAGDYNEQFF; cdr3_nt: TGTGCCAGCAGCTTAAGACTAGCGGGGGACTACAATGAGCAGTTCTTC
v_call: TRBV6-2/TRBV6-3; j_call: TRBJ2-6; d_call: NA; clone_size: NA; cdr3_aa: CASSHGPFGGSGANVLTF; cdr3_nt: TGTGCCAGCAGCCACGGCCCTTTTGGCGGCTCCGGGGCCAACGTCCTGACTTTC
v_call: TRBV13; j_call: TRBJ1-6; d_call: NA; clone_size: NA; cdr3_aa: CASSLATESPLHF; cdr3_nt: TGTGCCAGCAGCTTAGCGACAGAATCACCCCTCCACTTT
v_call: TRBV4-1; j_call: TRBJ2-2; d_call: NA; clone_size: NA; cdr3_aa: CASSQGRGRTGELFF; cdr3_nt: TGCGCCAGCAGCCAAGGGCGGGGAAGAACCGGGGAGCTGTTTTTT
v_call: TRBV11-2; j_call: TRBJ2-7; d_call: NA; clone_size: NA; cdr3_aa: CASSVGLYEQYF; cdr3_nt: TGTGCCAGCAGCGTGGGACTTTACGAGCAGTACTTC
v_call: TRBV11-2; j_call: TRBJ2-7; d_call: NA; clone_size: NA; cdr3_aa: CASSLEWAGGYEQYF; cdr3_nt: TGTGCCAGCAGCTTAGAGTGGGCCGGGGGTTACGAGCAGTACTTC
v_call: TRBV5-1; j_call: TRBJ1-1; d_call: TRBD1; clone_size: NA; cdr3_aa: CASGRTGYEAFF; cdr3_nt: TGCGCCAGCGGAAGGACAGGTTATGAAGCTTTCTTT
v_call: TRBV29-1; j_call: TRBJ1-1; d_call: TRBD1; clone_size: NA; cdr3_aa: CSATTGGTEAFF; cdr3_nt: TGCAGCGCTACGACAGGGGGCACTGAAGCTTTCTTT
v_call: TRBV25-1; j_call: TRBJ1-2; d_call: TRBD1; clone_size: NA; cdr3_aa: CASSAAGTGVFYGYTF; cdr3_nt: TGTGCCAGCAGCGCAGCCGGGACAGGGGTTTTCTATGGCTACACCTTC
v_call: TRBV25-1; j_call: TRBJ2-1; d_call: TRBD2; clone_size: NA; cdr3_aa: CASSVLTSSSPNEQFF; cdr3_nt: TGTGCCAGCAGTGTGCTGACTAGCTCCTCACCCAATGAGCAGTTCTTC
v_call: TRBV6-2/TRBV6-3; j_call: TRBJ2-2; d_call: TRBD1; clone_size: NA; cdr3_aa: CASSLTAGTGSGELFF; cdr3_nt: TGTGCCAGCAGCCTCACCGCCGGGACAGGGTCCGGGGAGCTGTTTTTT
v_call: TRBV3-1/TRBV3-2; j_call: TRBJ1-2; d_call: NA; clone_size: NA; cdr3_aa: CASSQVEGRVTF; cdr3_nt: TGTGCCAGCAGCCAAGTGGAGGGACGGGTCACCTTC
v_call: TRBV11-2; j_call: TRBJ2-7; d_call: NA; clone_size: NA; cdr3_aa: CASSLEWTDSYEQYF; cdr3_nt: TGTGCCAGCAGCTTAGAGTGGACAGACTCCTACGAGCAGTACTTC
v_call: TRBV7-9; j_call: TRBJ1-1; d_call: NA; clone_size: NA; cdr3_aa: CASSPQGNTEAFF; cdr3_nt: TGTGCCAGCAGCCCACAGGGGAACACTGAAGCTTTCTTT
v_call: TRBV28; j_call: TRBJ1-2; d_call: NA; clone_size: NA; cdr3_aa: CASSSDYGYTF; cdr3_nt: TGTGCCAGCAGTTCCGACTATGGCTACACCTTC
v_call: TRBV25-1; j_call: TRBJ1-1; d_call: NA; clone_size: NA; cdr3_aa: CASSDWPSTEAFF; cdr3_nt: TGTGCCAGCAGTGATTGGCCGTCCACTGAAGCTTTCTTT
v_call: TRBV27; j_call: TRBJ2-7; d_call: NA; clone_size: NA; cdr3_aa: CASSFRGSSYEQYF; cdr3_nt: TGTGCCAGCAGTTTCCGGGGAAGTTCCTACGAGCAGTACTTC
v_call: TRBV5-5; j_call: TRBJ1-4; d_call: TRBD1; clone_size: NA; cdr3_aa: CASSNRGPNEKLFF; cdr3_nt: TGTGCCAGCAGCAACAGGGGCCCTAATGAAAAACTGTTTTTT
v_call: TRBV19; j_call: TRBJ1-5; d_call: NA; clone_size: NA; cdr3_aa: CASSTQGSGQPQHF; cdr3_nt: TGTGCCAGTAGCACACAGGGATCTGGTCAGCCCCAGCATTTT
v_call: TRBV7-2; j_call: TRBJ2-3; d_call: TRBD1; clone_size: NA; cdr3_aa: CASSLARRTGASTDTQYF; cdr3_nt: TGTGCCAGCAGCTTAGCGAGAAGGACAGGCGCTAGCACAGATACGCAGTATTTT
v_call: TRBV7-8; j_call: TRBJ1-1; d_call: TRBD1; clone_size: NA; cdr3_aa: CASSLGGQLNTEAFF; cdr3_nt: TGTGCCAGCAGCTTAGGGGGACAGCTGAACACTGAAGCTTTCTTT
v_call: TRBV7-9; j_call: TRBJ1-1; d_call: NA; clone_size: NA; cdr3_aa: CASRSNQGYTEAFF; cdr3_nt: TGTGCCAGCAGATCGAATCAGGGGTACACTGAAGCTTTCTTT
v_call: TRBV19; j_call: TRBJ2-1; d_call: TRBD2; clone_size: few; cdr3_aa: CASSIPTWRTWAGGSNEQFF; cdr3_nt: TGTGCCAGTAGTATTCCCACCTGGCGGACTTGGGCGGGGGGTTCCAATGAGCAGTTCTTC
v_call: TRBV5-1; j_call: TRBJ2-7; d_call: TRBD1; clone_size: once; cdr3_aa: CASSQMGQTTEQYF; cdr3_nt: TGCGCCAGCAGCCAAATGGGACAGACGACCGAGCAGTACTTC
v_call: TRBV7-9; j_call: TRBJ2-5; d_call: TRBD1; clone_size: once; cdr3_aa: CASSLGDRNQETQYF; cdr3_nt: TGTGCCAGCAGCTTAGGGGACAGAAACCAAGAGACCCAGTACTTC
v_call: TRBV29-1; j_call: TRBJ1-2; d_call: NA; clone_size: NA; cdr3_aa: CSVEDWGGGYTF; cdr3_nt: TGCAGCGTTGAAGATTGGGGGGGTGGCTACACCTTC
v_call: TRBV19; j_call: TRBJ1-2; d_call: TRBD1; clone_size: NA; cdr3_aa: CASSIAGTVPYGYTF; cdr3_nt: TGTGCCAGTAGTATAGCCGGGACAGTCCCCTATGGCTACACCTTC
v_call: TRBV28; j_call: TRBJ1-2; d_call: TRBD1; clone_size: NA; cdr3_aa: CASSYGTALWGYTF; cdr3_nt: TGTGCCAGCAGTTATGGGACAGCCTTATGGGGCTACACCTTC
v_call: TRBV6-5; j_call: TRBJ1-1; d_call: NA; clone_size: once; cdr3_aa: CASSYSWGLVTEAFF; cdr3_nt: TGTGCCAGCAGTTACTCGTGGGGGCTAGTCACTGAAGCTTTCTTT
v_call: TRBV18; j_call: TRBJ1-4; d_call: TRBD1; clone_size: NA; cdr3_aa: CASSPFQGYRGEKLFF; cdr3_nt: TGTGCCAGCTCACCCTTCCAGGGCTACAGGGGAGAAAAACTGTTTTTT
v_call: TRBV11-2; j_call: TRBJ2-5; d_call: TRBD2; clone_size: NA; cdr3_aa: CASSPPLAGVGETQYF; cdr3_nt: TGTGCCAGCAGCCCCCCTCTAGCGGGAGTAGGAGAGACCCAGTACTTC
v_call: TRBV15; j_call: TRBJ1-4; d_call: NA; clone_size: NA; cdr3_aa: CATSRGKTREEKLFF; cdr3_nt: TGTGCCACCAGCAGGGGAAAGACCAGGGAAGAAAAACTGTTTTTT
v_call: TRBV6-1; j_call: TRBJ1-1; d_call: NA; clone_size: once; cdr3_aa: CASSERGRTEAFF; cdr3_nt: TGTGCCAGCAGTGAACGGGGGAGGACTGAAGCTTTCTTT
v_call: TRBV9; j_call: TRBJ2-3; d_call: NA; clone_size: NA; cdr3_aa: CASSVQATRLDTQYF; cdr3_nt: TGTGCCAGCAGCGTACAAGCGACGCGGTTGGATACGCAGTATTTT
v_call: TRBV11-3; j_call: TRBJ2-5; d_call: NA; clone_size: NA; cdr3_aa: CASSLGGVQGAQETQYF; cdr3_nt: TGTGCCAGCAGCTTAGGCGGTGTACAGGGAGCCCAAGAGACCCAGTACTTC
v_call: TRBV7-9; j_call: TRBJ1-6; d_call: TRBD1; clone_size: NA; cdr3_aa: CASSPGTGDTSPLHF; cdr3_nt: TGTGCCAGCAGCCCCGGGACAGGGGACACTTCACCCCTCCACTTT